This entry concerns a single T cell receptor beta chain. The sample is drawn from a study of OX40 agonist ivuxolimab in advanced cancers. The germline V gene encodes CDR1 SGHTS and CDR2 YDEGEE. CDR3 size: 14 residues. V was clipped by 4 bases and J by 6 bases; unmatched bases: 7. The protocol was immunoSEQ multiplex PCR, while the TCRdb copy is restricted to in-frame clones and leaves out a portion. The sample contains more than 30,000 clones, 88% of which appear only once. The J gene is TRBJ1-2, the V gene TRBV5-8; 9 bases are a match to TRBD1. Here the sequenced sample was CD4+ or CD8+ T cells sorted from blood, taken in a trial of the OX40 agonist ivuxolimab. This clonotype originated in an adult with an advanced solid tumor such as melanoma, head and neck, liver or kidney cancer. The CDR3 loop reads CASSPGQGLDGYTF. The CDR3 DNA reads TGTGCCAGCAGCCCGGGACAGGGACTGGATGGCTACACCTTC.